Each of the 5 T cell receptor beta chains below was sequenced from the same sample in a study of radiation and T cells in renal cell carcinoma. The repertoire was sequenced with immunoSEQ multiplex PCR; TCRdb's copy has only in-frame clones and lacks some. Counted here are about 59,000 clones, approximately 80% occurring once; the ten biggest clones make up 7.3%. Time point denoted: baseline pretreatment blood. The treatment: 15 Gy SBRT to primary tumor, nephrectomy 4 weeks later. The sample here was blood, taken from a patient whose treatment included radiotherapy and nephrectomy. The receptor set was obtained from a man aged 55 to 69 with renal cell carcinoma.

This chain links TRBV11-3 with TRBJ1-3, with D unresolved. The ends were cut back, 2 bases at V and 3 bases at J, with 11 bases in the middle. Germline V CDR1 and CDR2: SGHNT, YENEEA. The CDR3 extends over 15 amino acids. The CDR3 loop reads CASSLLGGDGNTIYF. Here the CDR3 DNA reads TGTGCCAGCAGCTTATTGGGAGGAGATGGAAACACCATATATTTT.

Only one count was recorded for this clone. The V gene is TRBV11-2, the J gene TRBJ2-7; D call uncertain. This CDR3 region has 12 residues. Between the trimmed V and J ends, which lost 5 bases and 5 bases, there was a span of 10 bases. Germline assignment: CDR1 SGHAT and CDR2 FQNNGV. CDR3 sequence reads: CASSPGLDEQYF. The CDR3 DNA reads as TGTGCCAGCAGCCCCGGTCTCGACGAGCAGTACTTC.

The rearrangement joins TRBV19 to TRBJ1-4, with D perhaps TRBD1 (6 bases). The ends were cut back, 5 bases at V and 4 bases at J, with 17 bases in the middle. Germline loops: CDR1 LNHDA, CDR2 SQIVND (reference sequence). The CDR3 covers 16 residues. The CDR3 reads CASSEDSGTSNEKLFF. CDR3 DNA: TGTGCCAGTAGTGAAGACTCCGGGACAAGTAATGAAAAACTGTTTTTT.

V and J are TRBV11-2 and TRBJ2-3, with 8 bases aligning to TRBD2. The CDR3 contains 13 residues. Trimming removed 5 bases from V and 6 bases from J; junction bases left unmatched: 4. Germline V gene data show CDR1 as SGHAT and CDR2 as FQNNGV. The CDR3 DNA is TGTGCCAGCAGCAACGGGGGGGCCGATACGCAGTATTTT. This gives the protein CASSNGGADTQYF.

CDR3: CASSPPSSGGTGELFF. CDR3 bases: TGCGCCAGCAGCCCCCCGAGTAGCGGGGGGACCGGGGAGCTGTTTTTT. V gene TRBV4-3 combines with J gene TRBJ2-2; 10 bases fit TRBD2. The CDR3 contains 16 residues. Unmatched junction bases numbered 7, after V lost 4 bases and J lost 5 bases. CDR1 and CDR2 (germline): LGHNA, YSLEER.